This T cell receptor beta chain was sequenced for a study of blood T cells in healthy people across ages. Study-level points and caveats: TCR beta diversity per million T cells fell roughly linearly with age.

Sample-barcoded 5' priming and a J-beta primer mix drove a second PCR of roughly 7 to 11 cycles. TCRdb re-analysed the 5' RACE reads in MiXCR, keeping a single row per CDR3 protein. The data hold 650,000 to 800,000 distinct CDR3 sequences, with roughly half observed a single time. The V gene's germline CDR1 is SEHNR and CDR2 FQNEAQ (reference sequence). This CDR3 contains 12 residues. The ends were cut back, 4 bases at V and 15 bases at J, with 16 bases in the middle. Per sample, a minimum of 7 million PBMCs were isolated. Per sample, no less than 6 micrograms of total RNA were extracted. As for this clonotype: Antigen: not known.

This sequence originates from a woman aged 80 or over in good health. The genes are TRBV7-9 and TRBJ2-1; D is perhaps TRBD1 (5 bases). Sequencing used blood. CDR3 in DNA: TGTGCCAGCAGCTCAGGGTCAGACGGCCGGTTCTTC. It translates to CASSSGSDGRFF.